The T cell receptor beta chain described here comes from a study of blood T cell repertoires in COVID-19. As for the study in general: The study drew acute and convalescent COVID-19 samples from the United States, Italy and Spain. Sources were T cells, B-cell-depleted T cells, or PBMCs; the material itself was cDNA or gDNA.

This CDR3 is built from 13 residues. Trimming removed 3 bases from V and 1 base from J, with 6 bases in between. The V gene's germline CDR1 is KGHSH and CDR2 LQKENI. This table comes from immunoSEQ multiplex PCR, and its TCRdb copy is limited to in-frame clones, with some not included. Of 200,000 to 250,000 clones listed, 83% were seen once; the top ten hold 5.5%. This chain links TRBV18 with TRBJ1-1; D gene uncertain. Sequencing was done on a sample of peripheral blood. The sequence was collected from a human donor in a cohort sampled during active COVID-19. The CDR3 nucleotides are TGTGCCAGCTCACCGAACTCGAACACTGAAGCTTTCTTT. This translates into CASSPNSNTEAFF.